The 2 T cell receptor beta chains below come from one sample, sequenced in a study of cytomegalovirus exposure and HLA in healthy donors. The PCR employed 60 Vbeta primers together with 13 Jbeta primers. Sequencing used immunoSEQ multiplex PCR; TCRdb keeps in-frame clones, though not all of them. The sample yields over 85,000 clones, just over 75% seen once. Sequencing input: PBMCs. Source of these receptors: a man aged 30-40 years in good health and CMV-seronegative.

This clone was counted only a few times. The chain joins TRBV29-1 to TRBJ1-4; TRBD1 agrees at 8 bases. The CDR3 covers 13 residues. J gave up 8 bases and V 4 bases, and 6 bases lay outside the gene matches. Germline V gene data show CDR1 as SQVTM and CDR2 as ANQGSEA. Here the CDR3 DNA reads TGCAGCGTTGTCGACAGGGGACACGAAAAACTGTTTTTT. The encoded protein is CSVVDRGHEKLFF.

This clone appeared a single time. The chain uses TRBV5-4 and TRBJ2-1, with 12 bases identical to TRBD2. Germline V gives CDR1 SGHNT, CDR2 YYREEE (reference sequence). The CDR3 sequence is 16 residues long. With 2 bases clipped from V and 6 bases from J, the junction kept 6 bases outside the gene matches. This CDR3 reads CASSFWTSGTRNEQFF. In nucleotides, the CDR3 is TGTGCCAGCAGCTTCTGGACTAGCGGGACACGCAATGAGCAGTTCTTC.